This T cell receptor beta chain was documented in a study of shared clonotypes between healthy human individuals. In the authors' workflow: Quality scores were absent from the junction-only immunoSEQ sequences, so filtering differed. The method was immunoSEQ multiplex PCR; TCRdb's version includes in-frame clones alone and lacks a portion of them. The V and J calls and clone size were taken over from that table, and D and trimming were inferred from the DNA. The sample carries 600,000 to 750,000 clones, roughly two thirds recorded once. Every one of the donors was a Caucasian adult that lived in Nashville, Tennessee. From CD4+ cells came CD45RA+ naive and CD45RA-negative memory subsets. The source of this sequence is a woman between 25 and 40 years old in good health. Sequencing was performed on memory CD4+ T cells sorted from blood. Regarding subset: CD45RA-negative fraction.

CDR3 amino acids: CASSFFWAGVHYNEQFF. The CDR3, as DNA: TGTGCCAGCAGCTTTTTTTGGGCGGGAGTCCATTACAATGAGCAGTTCTTC. The rearrangement uses TRBV7-9 and TRBJ2-1, with TRBD2 matching over 7 bases. The CDR3 is 17 amino acids. CDR1 SEHNR and CDR2 FQNEAQ come from the germline V gene (reference sequence). V shed 3 bases and J 4 bases; nucleotides not matched to a gene: 12.